This entry features one T cell receptor (beta chain) sequence. This record belongs to a study of T-cell reconstitution after alpha-beta-depleted transplantation in children. Unique molecular identifiers featured in how the TCRbeta library was prepared. MiXCR, run by TCRdb on the PCR reads, gives a single entry per CDR3 protein. The sample lists 450,000 to 600,000 distinct CDR3 sequences; around 20% were seen once. The CDR3 sequence is 14 residues long. The V gene lost 3 bases and the J gene lost 3 bases, with 11 bases spanning the gap. Looked up from germline, CDR1 is SEHNR and CDR2 is FQNEAQ (reference sequence).

This clonotype was obtained from a human donor who donated a stem cell graft to a child with acute lymphoblastic leukemia. The J gene is TRBJ2-5, the V gene TRBV7-9; D unclear. The sample in question was PBMCs from the stem cell graft donor, obtained from the stem cell graft. The CDR3, as DNA: TGTGCCAGCAGCTTGAGCACAGCCGAAGAGACCCAGTACTTC. It translates to CASSLSTAEETQYF.